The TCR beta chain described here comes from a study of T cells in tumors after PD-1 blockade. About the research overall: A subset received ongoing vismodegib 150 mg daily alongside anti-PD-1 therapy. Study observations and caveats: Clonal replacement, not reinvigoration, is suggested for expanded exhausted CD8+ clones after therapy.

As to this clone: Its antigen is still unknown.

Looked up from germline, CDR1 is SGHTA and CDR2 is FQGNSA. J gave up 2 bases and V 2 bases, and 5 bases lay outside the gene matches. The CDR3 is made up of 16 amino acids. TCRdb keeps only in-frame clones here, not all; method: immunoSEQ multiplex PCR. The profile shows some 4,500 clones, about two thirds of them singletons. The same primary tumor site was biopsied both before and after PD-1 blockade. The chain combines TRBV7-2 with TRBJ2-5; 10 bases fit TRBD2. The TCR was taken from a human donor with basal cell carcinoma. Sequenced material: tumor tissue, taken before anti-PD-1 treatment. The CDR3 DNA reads TGTGCCAGCAGCTTAAGCAGCGGGGGGGGACAAGAGACCCAGTACTTC. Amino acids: CASSLSSGGGQETQYF. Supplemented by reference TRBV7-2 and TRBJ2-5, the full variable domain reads GAGVSQSPSNKVTEKGKDVELRCDPISGHTALYWYRQSLGQGLEFLIYFQGNSAPDKSGLPSDRFSAERTGGSVSTLTIQRTQQEDSAVYLCASSLSSGGGQETQYFGPGTRLLVL.